Each of the 24 T cell receptor beta chains below was sequenced from the same sample in a study of cytomegalovirus exposure and HLA in healthy donors. The PCR used 60 Vbeta and 13 Jbeta primers. The protocol was immunoSEQ multiplex PCR, while the TCRdb copy is restricted to in-frame clones and leaves out a portion. The sample contains hundreds of thousands of clones, 60% to 80% of which appear only once. Sequenced: PBMCs. The receptors shown here come from a male donor in good health and CMV-seronegative.

This clone was counted a few times. The rearrangement links TRBV30 to TRBJ2-5, with 7 bases that match TRBD2. J gave up 5 bases and V 4 bases, and 10 bases lay outside the gene matches. The CDR3 has 14 amino acids. CDR1 and CDR2 (germline): GTSNPN, SVGIG (reference sequence). CDR3 DNA sequence: TGTGCCTGGAATCTGGCGGGGCGGGGGGAGACCCAGTACTTC. The encoded protein is CAWNLAGRGETQYF.

The rearrangement joins TRBV28 to TRBJ2-6; 8 bases agree with TRBD1. This CDR3 has 15 amino acids. The ends lost 7 bases at V and 2 bases at J; junction bases unmatched: 4. Germline V gives CDR1 MDHEN, CDR2 SYDVKM. CDR3 protein: CASTPGQAGANVLTF. The CDR3 region has the DNA TGTGCCAGCACCCCGGGACAGGCTGGGGCCAACGTCCTGACTTTC.

The J gene is TRBJ1-5, the V gene TRBV27; no clear D. Germline CDR1 MNHEY, CDR2 SMNVEV (reference sequence). The CDR3 length is 12 residues. V gave up 4 bases and J gave up 11 bases, with 12 bases separating them. CDR3 amino acids: CASSYPGGSQHF. The CDR3 DNA follows: TGTGCCAGCAGTTACCCGGGCGGGTCCCAGCATTTT.

The rearrangement uses TRBV6-6 and TRBJ1-2; 7 bases are shared with TRBD1. Germline lookup yields CDR1 MNHNY and CDR2 SVGAGI (reference sequence). Trimming cost V 7 bases and J 8 bases; bases outside gene matches: 13. This CDR3 is 14 amino acids long. CDR3 loop: CASIGTADSWGYTF. The CDR3 region has the DNA TGTGCCAGCATAGGGACAGCCGATTCGTGGGGCTACACCTTC.

CDR3 amino acids: CASSLGAWDYTF. CDR3 DNA: TGTGCCAGCAGTTTGGGGGCCTGGGACTACACCTTC. The rearrangement joins TRBV28 to TRBJ1-2, with D maybe TRBD1 (6 bases). CDR3 length: 12 residues. Trimming cost V 3 bases and J 10 bases, with 12 bases left between them. CDR1 MDHEN and CDR2 SYDVKM come from the germline V gene.

The V and J genes are TRBV7-9 and TRBJ1-2, with 9 bases identical to TRBD1. V trimming: 6 bases; J trimming: 4 bases; junction bases outside the gene matches: 6. From germline, CDR1 is SEHNR and CDR2 FQNEAQ (reference sequence). CDR3 size: 14 residues. The CDR3 is CASSPGQGPYGYTF. Here the CDR3 DNA reads TGTGCCAGCAGTCCGGGACAGGGACCCTATGGCTACACCTTC.

About this clone: Other nucleotide sequences from this sample produce the same CDR3. The chain joins TRBV15 to TRBJ1-5; a possible D gene is TRBD1 (5 bases). CDR3 length: 14 residues. With 0 bases removed from V and 2 bases from J, the gap between germline ends came to 5 bases. Germline V gene data show CDR1 as LNHNV and CDR2 as YYDKDF (reference sequence). The CDR3 loop is CATSRDRGNQPQHF. CDR3 nucleotides: TGTGCCACCAGCAGAGACAGGGGCAATCAGCCCCAGCATTTT.

Worth noting for this clone: A read error may produce the germline difference seen at one junction end. V and J are TRBV30 and TRBJ2-3, with a tentative D call TRBD1 (5 bases). Germline V gene data show CDR1 as GTSNPN and CDR2 as SVGIG (reference sequence). This CDR3 is 14 amino acids long. This CDR3 is CAWSVIRGTGTQYF. Here the CDR3 DNA reads TGTGCCTGGAGTGTAATAAGGGGCACAGGTACGCAGTATTTT.

The V call is TRBV4-2, the J call TRBJ2-1; 7 bases are a match to TRBD2. The germline V gene has CDR1 LGHNA and CDR2 YNFKEQ. V shed 4 bases, J shed 0 bases, and the junction held 21 bases outside the gene matches. The length of the CDR3 is 21 residues. CDR3 sequence: CASSPGVAGYATLSSYNEQFF. The CDR3 nucleotides read TGTGCCAGCAGCCCGGGGGTAGCGGGTTACGCTACCTTAAGCTCCTACAATGAGCAGTTCTTC.

In its sample, this clone was seen once. Distinct nucleotide sequences in the sample also encode this CDR3. The chain carries TRBV4-1 and TRBJ2-7; D is undetermined. CDR1 and CDR2 from the germline V gene are MGHRA and YSYEKL. The CDR3 has 16 residues. V lost 2 bases and J lost 5, with 19 bases in between. The CDR3 is CASSQRPTPNSNEQYF. The CDR3 nucleotides are TGCGCCAGCAGCCAAAGGCCCACCCCAAATAGCAACGAGCAGTACTTC.

The V call is TRBV5-6, the J call TRBJ2-7; 7 bases match TRBD1. The CDR3 contains 14 residues. Per the germline V gene, CDR1 is SGHDT and CDR2 is YYEEEE. V shed 3 bases and J 6 bases; nucleotides not matched to a gene: 9. CDR3 sequence: CASSYDRAIFEQYF. In DNA form, the CDR3 reads TGTGCCAGCAGCTACGACAGGGCTATTTTCGAGCAGTACTTC.

The chain couples TRBV10-3 to TRBJ2-7; 16 bases fit TRBD2. The CDR3 length is 18 residues. The germline CDR1 and CDR2 sequences are ENHRY and SYGVKD. V trimming: 6 bases; J trimming: 6 bases; junction bases outside the gene matches: 14. CDR3 residues: CAIRDRVSGTSGGAEQYF. The DNA for the CDR3 is TGTGCCATCAGGGACAGGGTGTCCGGGACTAGCGGGGGGGCCGAGCAGTACTTC.

Concerning this clone: In the same sample, other DNA sequences code for this CDR3. The CDR3, as DNA: TGCGCCAGCAGCTTCGGAGGGACTGAAGCTTTCTTT. Residues: CASSFGGTEAFF. This sequence joins TRBV5-1 and TRBJ1-1, with D hard to call. CDR1 and CDR2 (germline): SGHRS, YFSETQ. Trimming pared 2 bases from V and 5 bases from J, leaving 7 bases between. The CDR3 is made up of 12 amino acids. The whole variable domain, remainder taken from reference TRBV5-1 and TRBJ1-1, is KAGVTQTPRYLIKTRGQQVTLSCSPISGHRSVSWYQQTPGQGLQFLFEYFSETQRNKGNFPGRFSGRQFSNSRSEMNVSTLELGDSALYLCASSFGGTEAFFGQGTRLTVV.

V is TRBV10-1 and J is TRBJ2-5; TRBD2 matches at 7 bases. This CDR3 is built from 13 residues. Germline CDR1 and CDR2: WNHNN and SYGVQD (reference sequence). V shed 6 bases and J 1 base; nucleotides not matched to a gene: 2. The CDR3 sequence: CASSGLVQETQYF. The CDR3 DNA is TGCGCCAGCAGCGGACTAGTCCAAGAGACCCAGTACTTC.

The chain couples TRBV12-2 to TRBJ2-1; whether TRBD2, the table's D call, matches the DNA was not checked. TRBV12-2 is listed as a pseudogene. The CDR3 totals 17 residues. CDR3 region: CASRLAGGGKLYNEQFF. The CDR3 DNA sequence: TGTGCAAGTCGCTTAGCGGGCGGAGGCAAACTATACAATGAGCAGTTCTTC.

As regards this clone: At one end the junction does not follow the germline gene, possibly because of a read error. This sample also contains other DNA sequences that code for the same CDR3. The V call is TRBV6-1, the J call TRBJ2-7; the match to TRBD2 covers 7 bases. The CDR3 is made up of 15 amino acids. Germline loops: CDR1 MNHNS, CDR2 SASEGT. CDR3 DNA: TGTGCCAGCAGTGGCGGACCAGCGGGACCCTGGGAGCAGTATTTC. Its protein is CASSGGPAGPWEQYF.

This chain connects TRBV29-1 to TRBJ1-2; D ambiguous. Germline V lookup: CDR1 SQVTM, CDR2 ANQGSEA. The CDR3 sequence is 13 residues long. The germline V and J ends were trimmed by 1 base and 6 bases, with 12 bases remaining between them. CDR3 sequence reads: CSVEAGWINGYTF. In nucleotides, the CDR3 is TGCAGCGTTGAAGCGGGTTGGATTAATGGCTACACCTTC.

The rearrangement joins TRBV11-2 to TRBJ1-3; 8 nucleotides match TRBD1. Germline values: CDR1 SGHAT, CDR2 FQNNGV. V gave up 1 base and J gave up 1 base; unmatched junction bases: 3. This CDR3 is 16 amino acids long. The CDR3, as DNA: TGTGCCAGCAGCTTAGTGACAGGGGAGTCTGGAAACACCATATATTTT. As protein: CASSLVTGESGNTIYF.

A few counts support this clone. The V gene is TRBV11-3, the J gene TRBJ2-1; TRBD2 aligns across 8 bases. CDR1 is SGHNT and CDR2 is YENEEA in the germline V gene. The CDR3 is 15 amino acids. V shed 0 bases and J 4 bases; nucleotides not matched to a gene: 2. CDR3 amino acids: CASSLEAGEYNEQFF. The CDR3, as DNA: TGTGCCAGCAGCTTAGAAGCGGGAGAGTACAATGAGCAGTTCTTC. Full variable domain (rest looked up from reference TRBV11-3 and TRBJ2-1): EAGVVQSPRYKIIEKKQPVAFWCNPISGHNTLYWYLQNLGQGPELLIRYENEEAVDDSQLPKDRFSAERLKGVDSTLKIQPAELGDSAVYLCASSLEAGEYNEQFFGPGTRLTVL.

The V gene is TRBV5-1, the J gene TRBJ2-2; the D is unclear. CDR1 SGHRS and CDR2 YFSETQ come from the germline V gene. V dropped 0 bases and J dropped 1 base, with 4 bases sitting between them. The CDR3 is 14 residues long. CDR3 in DNA: TGCGCCAGCAGCTTGGTATTGAACACCGGGGAGCTGTTTTTT. It is translated as CASSLVLNTGELFF.

The V and J genes are TRBV7-9 and TRBJ2-3, with a tentative D call TRBD1 (5 bases). Germline assignment: CDR1 SEHNR and CDR2 FQNEAQ (reference sequence). The CDR3 spans 15 residues. With 5 bases removed from V and 0 bases from J, the gap between germline ends came to 12 bases. DNA for the CDR3: TGTGCCAGCAGCGTAAGGACAACTAGCACAGATACGCAGTATTTT. It specifies CASSVRTTSTDTQYF.

This clone has only one observation. The J gene is TRBJ1-2, the V gene TRBV9; possible D gene TRBD1, 5 bases. The CDR3 is 15 residues long. V gave up 0 bases and J gave up 6 bases, with 15 bases separating them. Germline values: CDR1 SGDLS, CDR2 YYNGEE. CDR3 bases: TGTGCCAGCAGCGTAGAGGGGTGGGGTGAAAATGGCTACACCTTC. Translating it yields CASSVEGWGENGYTF.

The V and J genes are TRBV7-2 and TRBJ2-5; 15 bases align to TRBD2. Trimming took 5 bases from V and 5 from J; bases not matched to a gene: 6. The CDR3 is 16 amino acids. Germline assignment: CDR1 SGHTA and CDR2 FQGNSA. The CDR3 loop is CASSRTSGRVGETQYF. The CDR3 DNA sequence: TGTGCCAGCAGCCGGACTAGCGGGAGGGTTGGGGAGACCCAGTACTTC.

The chain's CDR3 is CASSHSTGGFQPQHF. The DNA of the CDR3 is TGCGCCAGCAGTCATTCGACAGGGGGTTTTCAGCCCCAGCATTTT. The chain uses TRBV23-1 and TRBJ1-5; 9 nucleotides align to TRBD1. TRBV23-1 is designated an ORF whose function remains uncertain. The CDR3 has 15 residues. Trimming cost V 3 bases and J 6 bases; bases outside gene matches: 6.